The subject of this entry is one TCR beta chain. What it recognizes is unknown. The record originates from a study of OX40 agonist ivuxolimab in advanced cancers. Study-wide background: As their treatment, patients were administered ivuxolimab, an agonistic anti-OX40 (CD134) antibody. It was permissible to have had prior anti-PD-1, anti-PD-L1 or anti-CTLA-4 therapy, and around 41% had some.

Overall study findings and caveats: Clonal expansion in partial responders at 0.1-3.0 mg/kg ranked among the lowest.

The V gene end was trimmed by 1 base and the J gene end by 7 bases; junction bases not matched to a gene: 10. The CDR3 spans 16 residues. Germline CDR1 and CDR2: SGHDN and FVKESK. Repertoires were generated with immunoSEQ multiplex PCR, while TCRdb's copy carries only in-frame clones and drops some. The sample shows approximately 47,000 clones, approximately 87% of them seen only once. This clonotype was obtained from an adult with an advanced solid tumor such as melanoma, head and neck, liver or kidney cancer. The chain has TRBV14 and TRBJ2-1; TRBD2 matches at 7 bases. This sample comprised CD4+ or CD8+ T cells sorted from blood, obtained in a trial of the OX40 agonist ivuxolimab. CDR3 region: CASSQGGGRLGNEQFF. In DNA, the CDR3 is TGTGCCAGCAGCCAAGGGGGCGGGAGATTGGGGAATGAGCAGTTCTTC.